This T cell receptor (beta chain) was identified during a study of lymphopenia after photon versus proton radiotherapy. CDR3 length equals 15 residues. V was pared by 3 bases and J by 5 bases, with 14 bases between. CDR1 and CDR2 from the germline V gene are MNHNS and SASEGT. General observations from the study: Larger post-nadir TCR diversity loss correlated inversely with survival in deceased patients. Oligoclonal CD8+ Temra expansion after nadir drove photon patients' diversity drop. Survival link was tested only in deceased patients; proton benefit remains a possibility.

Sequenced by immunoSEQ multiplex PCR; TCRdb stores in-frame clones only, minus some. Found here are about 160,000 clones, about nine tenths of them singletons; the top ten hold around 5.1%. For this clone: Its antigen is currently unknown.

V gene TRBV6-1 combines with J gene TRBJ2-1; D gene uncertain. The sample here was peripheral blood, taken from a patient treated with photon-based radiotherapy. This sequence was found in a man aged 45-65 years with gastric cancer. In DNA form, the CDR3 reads TGTGCCAGCAGTGACCGTTATCGAGCAAACAATGAGCAGTTCTTC. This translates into CASSDRYRANNEQFF.